The sequence of this TCR beta chain was determined in a study of blood T cell repertoires in COVID-19. Study background: The study drew acute and convalescent COVID-19 samples from the United States, Italy and Spain. PBMCs, B-cell-depleted T cells, or T cells were the source of the cDNA or gDNA that made up the material.

Methods used by the authors: Researchers report that nucleated cell counts were estimated from reference gene primer amplification. Sequenced by immunoSEQ multiplex PCR; TCRdb stores in-frame clones only, minus some. V and J calls and clone size are given by that table; D and trimming were obtained from the DNA. The data hold some 44,000 clones, with around 80% observed a single time. Germline V lookup: CDR1 LNHDA, CDR2 SQIVND (reference sequence). V was cut by 10 bases and J by 8 bases, with 20 bases left in between. The CDR3 loop spans 13 amino acids. The sample consisted of peripheral blood. The V gene is TRBV19, the J gene TRBJ1-2; D might be TRBD1 (6 bases). The TCR sequence derives from a woman aged 60-75 years with acute or convalescent COVID-19. Here the CDR3 DNA reads TGTGCCACTGGCCCCGCCAGGGGATCCGGCTACACCTTC. Translating gives CATGPARGSGYTF.